This paragraph reports one TCR beta chain. This clonotype was picked up a small number of times. Its antigen is unknown. Per-base qualities were not stored, and no clone one base away is much larger. This record comes from a study of human T cells and chemical hapten exposure (dated by TCRdb to about 2021). Notes on the research overall: For sensitization, 2% DPC in acetone was applied to a roughly 2 cm by roughly 2 cm area of upper inner arm skin. Weekly therapeutic DPC doses were additionally applied to the scalp of patients throughout the roughly 22-week study period. Patch tests used Finn chambers with 0.01% DPC on the upper back, scored after 6 days by International Contact Dermatitis Research Group standards. The mostly female patient cohort included alopecia areata with under or over 50% scalp involvement, alopecia totalis and alopecia universalis. Libraries were pooled for sequencing, and per-sample TCR yields varied mainly because of small differences in library volumes within the pool. Peripheral blood TCR repertoire changes were tracked in vivo in alopecia patients during primary and secondary sensitization to the hapten diphenylcyclopropenone (DPC). Patient blood was sampled pre-sensitization (week 0) and at 2, 6 and about 24 weeks after DPC sensitization. About 28 alopecia patients gave blood for TCR sequencing at one to four time points (pre-sensitization, 2, 6 and 24 weeks). What the study reported, not specific to this receptor: DPC sensitization did not change the number of TCRs with a frequency above 1 in 1000, and there was no evidence of changes in global repertoire structure. Expanded TCRs formed significantly more large CDR3 similarity clusters than pre-sensitization or healthy control sets, consistent with antigen-driven responses. A positive correlation was found between the number of PT1 expanded TCRs and patch test score, with significance reached at thresholds 8, 16 and 32 but not 4. Because every patient had alopecia, a presumed autoimmune disease, the patients' immune response might differ from that of healthy individuals. Repeated subsampling changed both the strength of the expansion versus patch-test correlation and the threshold at which that correlation became significant.

The germline V gene provides CDR1 MNHEY and CDR2 SVGEGT. V is clipped by 6 bases and J by 0 bases, and the sequence between their germline boundaries is 8 bases long. The CDR3 covers 14 residues, taking in both the cysteine and the phenylalanine. Just CDR3 DNA is preserved here, 42 bases in frame from base 1. Library preparation employed RACE. Sequencing relied on a NextSeq 500. During library preparation, unique molecular identifiers were attached to individual cDNA molecules so that TCRs could be counted in a quantitative, reproducible way. Each blood RNA sample was used to sequence both TCR alpha and TCR beta chains. In the paper's pipeline: A median of around 100,000 TCRs per sample was observed, with a range of about 23,224 to 690,600. The Decombinator software suite was used to annotate the V, J and CDR3 of the TCR reads. To make PS versus PT1 abundance plots, every sample was subsampled to the same number of TCRs (28,000). Expanded TCRs were defined as absent before sensitization and observed at least eight times at the 2-week time point. TCRdb passed the public sequencing reads through fastp at Q25 and MiXCR, retaining productive beta sequences. Identical CDR3 protein sequences are pooled into one entry, listed with their most common genes and DNA. In this record, the V and J calls reflect TCRdb's handling and not the investigators' own analysis. The sample includes about 340,000 distinct CDR3 sequences, with roughly 6.9% observed a single time. Of the sample, 7% to 10% falls within the top ten clones.

According to the study, the label for this sample's time point signals: patch test 1, 2 weeks after DPC sensitization. The meaning of the sample's treatment or condition label: therapeutic diphenylcyclopropenone sensitization with weekly scalp DPC. Blood at each patch-test visit was drawn before the patch test was applied. Eligible patients were aged 18 to 70, diagnosed with alopecia, deemed suitable for DPC therapy, and excluded if pregnant. Total RNA was extracted from unfractionated whole blood collected in Tempus Blood RNA tubes. The V gene is TRBV6-2 or TRBV6-3 and the J gene is TRBJ1-4; no confident D gene assignment can be made. This clonotype originated in a woman aged 18-29 years with alopecia areata. Some clones in this sample may be carry-over from other donors' samples. This specimen consisted of whole blood, obtained in connection with sensitization to the hapten diphenylcyclopropenone (DPC). CDR3 sequence: CASRTPATNEKLFF. DNA sequence: TGTGCCAGCAGGACGCCAGCAACTAATGAAAAACTGTTTTTT.